This T cell receptor beta chain was observed in a study of blood T cell repertoires in COVID-19. Study-level background: Samples came from the United States, Italy and Spain, spanning acute and convalescent COVID-19. The cDNA or gDNA used as material had been derived from T cells, B-cell-depleted T cells, or PBMCs.

The Seattle site enrolled patients during active infection and followed them longitudinally. Germline values: CDR1 SGDLS, CDR2 YYNGEE. The CDR3 totals 16 residues. V lost 2 bases and J lost 1; bases outside the gene matches: 7. The authors' processing: Amplification from reference gene primers served as the basis for estimated nucleated cell counts. Profiling relied on immunoSEQ multiplex PCR, and the TCRdb table lists in-frame clones only, not all of them. That table is the source of V, J and clone size, and D and trimming were worked out from the DNA. Here the sample spans about 250,000 clones, 86% being singletons.

The sample comprised peripheral blood. The gene calls are TRBV9 and TRBJ2-3; 7 nucleotides match TRBD2. The clonotype comes from a woman over 75 with COVID-19, enrolled during active disease. Written as DNA, the CDR3 is TGTGCCAGCAGCGTGGGGCTAGGGAGGGGCACAGATACGCAGTATTTT. Protein product: CASSVGLGRGTDTQYF.